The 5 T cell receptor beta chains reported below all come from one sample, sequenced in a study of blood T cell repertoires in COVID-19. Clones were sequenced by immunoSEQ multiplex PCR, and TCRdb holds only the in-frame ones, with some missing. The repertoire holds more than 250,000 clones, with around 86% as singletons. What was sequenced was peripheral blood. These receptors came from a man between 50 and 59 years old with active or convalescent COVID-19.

CDR3 in amino acids: CASSPGQGVYEQYF. In DNA, the CDR3 is TGTGCCAGCTCACCCGGACAAGGCGTTTACGAGCAGTACTTC. V and J are TRBV18 and TRBJ2-7; possibly TRBD1 for D (5 bases). The CDR3 has 14 residues. V lost 3 bases and J 4 bases, leaving 13 bases between the germline ends. Germline V lookup: CDR1 KGHSH, CDR2 LQKENI.

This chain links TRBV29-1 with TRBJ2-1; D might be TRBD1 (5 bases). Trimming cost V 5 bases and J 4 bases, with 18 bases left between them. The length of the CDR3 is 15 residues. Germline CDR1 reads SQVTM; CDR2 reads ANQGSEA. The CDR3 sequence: CSVRSQGPTYNEQFF. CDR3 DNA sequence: TGCAGCGTTCGATCGCAGGGCCCCACTTACAATGAGCAGTTCTTC.

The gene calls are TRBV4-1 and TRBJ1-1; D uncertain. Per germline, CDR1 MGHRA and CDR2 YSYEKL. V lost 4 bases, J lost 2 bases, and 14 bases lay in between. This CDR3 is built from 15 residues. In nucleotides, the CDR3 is TGCGCCAGCAGCCCCACGTCCACGGGTAACACTGAAGCTTTCTTT. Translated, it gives CASSPTSTGNTEAFF.

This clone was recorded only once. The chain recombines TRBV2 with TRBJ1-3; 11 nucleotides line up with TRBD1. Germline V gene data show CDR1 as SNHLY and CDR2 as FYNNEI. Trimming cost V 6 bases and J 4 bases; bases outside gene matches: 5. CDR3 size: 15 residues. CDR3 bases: TGTGCCAGCAGCGGACAGGGGGCAGGAGGAAACACCATATATTTT. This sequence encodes CASSGQGAGGNTIYF.

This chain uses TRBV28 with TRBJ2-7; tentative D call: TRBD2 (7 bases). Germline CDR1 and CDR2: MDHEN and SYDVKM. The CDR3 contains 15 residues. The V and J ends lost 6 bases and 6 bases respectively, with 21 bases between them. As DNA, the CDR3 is TGTGCCAGCAGCTTCACCCTCGGGGCGGGGGCCGAGCAGTACTTC. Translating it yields CASSFTLGAGAEQYF.